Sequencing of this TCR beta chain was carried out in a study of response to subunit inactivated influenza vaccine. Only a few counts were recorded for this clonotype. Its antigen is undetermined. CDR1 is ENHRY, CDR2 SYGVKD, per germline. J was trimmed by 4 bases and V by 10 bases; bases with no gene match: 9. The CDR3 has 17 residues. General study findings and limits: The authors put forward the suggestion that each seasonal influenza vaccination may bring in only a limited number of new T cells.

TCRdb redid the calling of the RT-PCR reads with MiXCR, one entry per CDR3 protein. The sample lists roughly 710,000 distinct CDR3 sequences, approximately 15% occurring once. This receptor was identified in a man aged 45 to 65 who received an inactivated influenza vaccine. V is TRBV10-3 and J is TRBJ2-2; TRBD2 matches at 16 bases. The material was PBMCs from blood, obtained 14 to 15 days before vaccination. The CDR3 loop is CATDTGTSGGATGELFF. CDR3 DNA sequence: TGTGCCACCGATACCGGGACTAGCGGGGGGGCCACCGGGGAGCTGTTTTTT.